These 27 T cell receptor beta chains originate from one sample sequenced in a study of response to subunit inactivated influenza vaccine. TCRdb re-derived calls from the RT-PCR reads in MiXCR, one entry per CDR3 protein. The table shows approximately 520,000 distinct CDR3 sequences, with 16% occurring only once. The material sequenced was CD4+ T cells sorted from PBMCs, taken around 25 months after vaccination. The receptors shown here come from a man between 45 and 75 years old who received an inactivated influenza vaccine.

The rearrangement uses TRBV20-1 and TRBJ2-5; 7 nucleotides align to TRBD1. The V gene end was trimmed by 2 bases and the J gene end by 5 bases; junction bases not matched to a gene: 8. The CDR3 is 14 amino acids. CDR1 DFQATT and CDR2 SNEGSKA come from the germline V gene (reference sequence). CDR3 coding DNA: TGCAGTGCTAGAATAGGCCAGGGGGTTGAGACCCAGTACTTC. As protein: CSARIGQGVETQYF.

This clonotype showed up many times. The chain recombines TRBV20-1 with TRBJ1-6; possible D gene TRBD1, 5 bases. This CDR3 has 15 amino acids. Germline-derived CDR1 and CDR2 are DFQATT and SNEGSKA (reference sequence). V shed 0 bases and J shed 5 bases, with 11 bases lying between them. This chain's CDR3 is CSAREGDPNNSPLHF. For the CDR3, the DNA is TGCAGTGCTAGAGAGGGGGACCCAAATAATTCACCCCTCCACTTT.

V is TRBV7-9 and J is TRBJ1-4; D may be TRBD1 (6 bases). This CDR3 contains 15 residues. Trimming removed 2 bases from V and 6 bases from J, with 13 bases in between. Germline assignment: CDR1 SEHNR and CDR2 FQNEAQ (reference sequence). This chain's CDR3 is CASSLTGKRYEKLFF. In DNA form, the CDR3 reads TGTGCCAGCAGCTTAACAGGGAAGAGATATGAAAAACTGTTTTTT.

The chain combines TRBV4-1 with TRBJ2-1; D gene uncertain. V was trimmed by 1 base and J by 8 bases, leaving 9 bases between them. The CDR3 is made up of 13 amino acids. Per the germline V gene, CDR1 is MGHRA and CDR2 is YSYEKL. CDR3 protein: CASSQGAMYEQFF. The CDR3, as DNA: TGCGCCAGCAGCCAAGGGGCAATGTATGAGCAGTTCTTC.

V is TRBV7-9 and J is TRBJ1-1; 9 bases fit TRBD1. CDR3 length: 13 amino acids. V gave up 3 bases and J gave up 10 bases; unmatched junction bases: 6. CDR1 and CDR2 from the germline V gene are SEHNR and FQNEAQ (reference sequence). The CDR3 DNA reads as TGTGCCAGCAGCTTTGGGGACAGGGTGTTAGCTTTCTTT. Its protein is CASSFGDRVLAFF.

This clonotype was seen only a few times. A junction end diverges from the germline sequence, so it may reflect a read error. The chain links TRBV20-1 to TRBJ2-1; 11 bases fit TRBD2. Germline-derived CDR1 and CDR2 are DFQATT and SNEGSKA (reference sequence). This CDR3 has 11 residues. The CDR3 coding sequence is TGCAGTGCTAGGGCCCAGCTAGCGGGGGGTTGG. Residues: CSARAQLAGGW.

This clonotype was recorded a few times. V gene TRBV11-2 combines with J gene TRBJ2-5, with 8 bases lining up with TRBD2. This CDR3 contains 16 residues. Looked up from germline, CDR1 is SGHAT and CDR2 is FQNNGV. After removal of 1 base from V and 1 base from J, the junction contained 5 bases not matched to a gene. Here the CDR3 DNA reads TGTGCCAGCAGCTTAGTGACCGGGGGGGGCCAAGAGACCCAGTACTTC. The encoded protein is CASSLVTGGGQETQYF.

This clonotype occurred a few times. As DNA, the CDR3 is TGCGCCAGCAGCGAGGGGGCTGGGGCCAAAAACATTCAGTACTTC. Protein sequence: CASSEGAGAKNIQYF. The chain carries TRBV5-1 and TRBJ2-4; 7 bases agree with TRBD1. From germline, CDR1 is SGHRS and CDR2 YFSETQ. This CDR3 region has 15 residues. V dropped 4 bases and J dropped 1; count of bases not matched to a gene: 5.

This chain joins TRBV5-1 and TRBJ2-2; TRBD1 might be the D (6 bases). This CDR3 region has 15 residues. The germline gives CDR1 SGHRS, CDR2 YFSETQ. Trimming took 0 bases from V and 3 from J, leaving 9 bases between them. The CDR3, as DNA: TGCGCCAGCAGCTTGGACAGGGCGCACACCGGGGAGCTGTTTTTT. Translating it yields CASSLDRAHTGELFF.

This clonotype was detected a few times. In DNA, the CDR3 is TGCAGCGTGAGGCAGGGGGCCGAAACAAAGACCCAGTACTTC. Its protein is CSVRQGAETKTQYF. The chain has TRBV29-1 and TRBJ2-5, with 8 bases matching TRBD1. CDR3 length equals 14 residues. Germline CDR1 reads SQVTM; CDR2 reads ANQGSEA. After removal of 6 bases from V and 6 bases from J, the junction contained 12 bases not matched to a gene. Based on the CDR3 plus reference TRBV29-1 and TRBJ2-5, the full variable domain is SAVISQKPSRDICQRGTSLTIQCQVDSQVTMMFWYRQQPGQSLTLIATANQGSEATYESGFVIDKFPISRPNLTFSTLTVSNMSPEDSSIYLCSVRQGAETKTQYFGPGTRLLVL.

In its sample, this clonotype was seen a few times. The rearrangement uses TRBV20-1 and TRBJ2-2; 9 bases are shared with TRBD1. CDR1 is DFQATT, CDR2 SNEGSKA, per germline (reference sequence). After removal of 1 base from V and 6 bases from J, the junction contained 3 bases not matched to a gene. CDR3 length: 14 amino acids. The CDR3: CSARGTGAAGELFF. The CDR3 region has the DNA TGCAGTGCTAGAGGGACAGGGGCCGCCGGGGAGCTGTTTTTT.

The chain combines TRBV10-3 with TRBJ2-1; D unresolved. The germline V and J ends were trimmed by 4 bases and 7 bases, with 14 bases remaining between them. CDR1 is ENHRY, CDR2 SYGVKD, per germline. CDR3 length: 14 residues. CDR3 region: CAISVTFDGNEQFF. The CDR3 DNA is TGTGCCATCAGTGTAACTTTCGATGGGAATGAGCAGTTCTTC.

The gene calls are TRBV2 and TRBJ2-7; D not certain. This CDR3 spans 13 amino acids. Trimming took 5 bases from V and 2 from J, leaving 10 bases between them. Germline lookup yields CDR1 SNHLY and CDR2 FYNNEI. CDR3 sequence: CASSRTVAYEQYF. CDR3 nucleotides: TGTGCCAGCAGTAGGACGGTGGCCTACGAGCAGTACTTC.

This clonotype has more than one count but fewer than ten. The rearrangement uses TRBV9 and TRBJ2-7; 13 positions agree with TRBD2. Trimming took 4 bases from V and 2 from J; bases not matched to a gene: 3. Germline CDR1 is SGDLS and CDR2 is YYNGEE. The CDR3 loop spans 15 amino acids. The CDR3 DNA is TGTGCCAGCAGCAATGGACTAGCGGGAGCCTACGAGCAGTACTTC. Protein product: CASSNGLAGAYEQYF.

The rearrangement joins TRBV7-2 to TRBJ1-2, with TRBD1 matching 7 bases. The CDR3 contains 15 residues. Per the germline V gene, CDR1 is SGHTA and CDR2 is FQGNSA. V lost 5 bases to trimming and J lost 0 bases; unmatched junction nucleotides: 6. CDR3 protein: CASSAKGQTNYGYTF. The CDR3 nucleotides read TGTGCCAGCAGCGCGAAGGGACAGACTAACTATGGCTACACCTTC. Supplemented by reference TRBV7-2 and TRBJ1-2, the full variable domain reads GAGVSQSPSNKVTEKGKDVELRCDPISGHTALYWYRQSLGQGLEFLIYFQGNSAPDKSGLPSDRFSAERTGGSVSTLTIQRTQQEDSAVYLCASSAKGQTNYGYTFGSGTRLTVV.

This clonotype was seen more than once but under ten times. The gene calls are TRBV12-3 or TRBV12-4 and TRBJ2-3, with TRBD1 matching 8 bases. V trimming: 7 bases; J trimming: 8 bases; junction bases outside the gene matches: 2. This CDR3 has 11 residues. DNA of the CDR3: TGTGCCAGCAAACAGGGGGGTACGCAGTATTTT. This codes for CASKQGGTQYF.

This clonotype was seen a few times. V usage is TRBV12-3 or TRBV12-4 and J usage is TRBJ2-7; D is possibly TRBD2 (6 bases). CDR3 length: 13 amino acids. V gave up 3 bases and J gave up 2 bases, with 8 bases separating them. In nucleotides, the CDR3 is TGTGCCAGCAGTTTCGGCGGGGCCTACGAGCAGTACTTC. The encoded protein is CASSFGGAYEQYF.

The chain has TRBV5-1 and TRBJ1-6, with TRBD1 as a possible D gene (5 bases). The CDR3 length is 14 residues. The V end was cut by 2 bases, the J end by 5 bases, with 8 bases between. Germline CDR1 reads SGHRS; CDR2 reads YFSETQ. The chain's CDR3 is CASSFLGDNSPLHF. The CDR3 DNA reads TGCGCCAGCAGCTTTCTGGGGGATAATTCACCCCTCCACTTT.

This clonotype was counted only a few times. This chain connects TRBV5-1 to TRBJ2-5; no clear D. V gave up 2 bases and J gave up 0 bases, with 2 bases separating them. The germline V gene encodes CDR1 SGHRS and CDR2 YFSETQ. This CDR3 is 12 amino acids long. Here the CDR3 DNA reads TGCGCCAGCAGCTTCGACCAAGAGACCCAGTACTTC. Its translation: CASSFDQETQYF.

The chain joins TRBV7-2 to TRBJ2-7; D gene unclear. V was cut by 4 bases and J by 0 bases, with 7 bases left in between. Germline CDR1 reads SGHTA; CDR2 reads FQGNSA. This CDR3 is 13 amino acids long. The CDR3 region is CASSWGSSYEQYF. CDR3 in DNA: TGTGCCAGCAGCTGGGGAAGCTCCTACGAGCAGTACTTC.

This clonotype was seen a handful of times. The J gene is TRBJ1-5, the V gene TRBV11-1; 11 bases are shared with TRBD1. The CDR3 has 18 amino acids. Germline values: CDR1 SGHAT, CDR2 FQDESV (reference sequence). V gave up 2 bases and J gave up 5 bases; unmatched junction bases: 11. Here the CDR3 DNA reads TGTGCCAGCAGCTTAAATATGGGCCCGGGACAGGGGGATCAGCCCCAGCATTTT. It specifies CASSLNMGPGQGDQPQHF.

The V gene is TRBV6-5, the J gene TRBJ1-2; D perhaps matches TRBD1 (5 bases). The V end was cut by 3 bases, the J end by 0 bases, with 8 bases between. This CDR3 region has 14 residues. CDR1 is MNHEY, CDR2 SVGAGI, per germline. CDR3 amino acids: CASSYDRSNYGYTF. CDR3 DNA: TGTGCCAGCAGTTATGACAGATCTAACTATGGCTACACCTTC.

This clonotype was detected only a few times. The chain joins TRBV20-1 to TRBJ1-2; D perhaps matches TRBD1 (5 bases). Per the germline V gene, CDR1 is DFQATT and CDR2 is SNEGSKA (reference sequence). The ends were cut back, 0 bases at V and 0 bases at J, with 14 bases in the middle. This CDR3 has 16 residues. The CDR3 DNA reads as TGCAGTGCTAGAGATATTCGGGGGGGAACTAACTATGGCTACACCTTC. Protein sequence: CSARDIRGGTNYGYTF.

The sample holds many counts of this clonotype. CDR3 protein: CATSDQHSGANVLTF. The CDR3 nucleotides read TGTGCCACCAGTGACCAACACTCTGGGGCCAACGTCCTGACTTTC. The chain is built from TRBV24-1 and TRBJ2-6; D remains unclear. The CDR3 is made up of 15 amino acids. V was clipped by 4 bases and J by 0 bases, with 6 bases between them. Germline V gene sequence: CDR1 KGHDR, CDR2 SFDVKD.

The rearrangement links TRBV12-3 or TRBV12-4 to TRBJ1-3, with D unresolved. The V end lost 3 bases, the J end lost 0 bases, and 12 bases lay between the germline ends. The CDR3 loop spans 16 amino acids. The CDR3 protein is CASSLTSPRSGNTIYF. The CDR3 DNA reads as TGTGCCAGCAGTTTGACTTCACCGCGCTCTGGAAACACCATATATTTT.

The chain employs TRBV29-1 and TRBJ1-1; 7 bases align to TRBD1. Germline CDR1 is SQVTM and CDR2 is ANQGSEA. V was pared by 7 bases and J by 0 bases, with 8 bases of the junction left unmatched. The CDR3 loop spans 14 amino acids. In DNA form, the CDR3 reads TGCAGCGCAATAGACAGGGCTGTGAACACTGAAGCTTTCTTT. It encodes CSAIDRAVNTEAFF.

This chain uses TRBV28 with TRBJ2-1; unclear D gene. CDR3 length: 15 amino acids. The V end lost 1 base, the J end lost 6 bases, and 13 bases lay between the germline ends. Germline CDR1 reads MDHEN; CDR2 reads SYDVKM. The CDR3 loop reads CASSLLGFSSNEQFF. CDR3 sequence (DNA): TGTGCCAGCAGTTTATTAGGGTTCAGTTCCAATGAGCAGTTCTTC.